Included here is one TCR beta chain sequence, with context. The sample is drawn from a study of blood T cell repertoires in COVID-19. Study at large: Samples taken during acute and convalescent COVID-19 were collected in the United States, Italy and Spain. T cells, B-cell-depleted T cells, or PBMCs provided the cDNA or gDNA that served as material.

Original processing notes: Using reference gene primer amplification, nucleated cell counts were estimated. Profiling relied on immunoSEQ multiplex PCR, and the TCRdb table lists in-frame clones only, not all of them. The V and J calls and clone size were taken over from that table, and D and trimming were inferred from the DNA. The profile covers approximately 280,000 clones, with 70% to 90% appearing a single time and 4% to 6% taken by the ten largest. The V gene's germline CDR1 is GTSNPN and CDR2 SVGIG (reference sequence). V lost 2 bases, J lost 0 bases, and 4 bases stayed unmatched. CDR3 length: 15 amino acids.

The source of this sequence is a man in his fifties or sixties with active or convalescent COVID-19. The gene calls are TRBV30 and TRBJ1-3; 7 positions agree with TRBD1. Material: peripheral blood. CDR3 nucleotide sequence: TGTGCCTGGAGTAGGGACAGCCCCTCTGGAAACACCATATATTTT. This sequence encodes CAWSRDSPSGNTIYF.